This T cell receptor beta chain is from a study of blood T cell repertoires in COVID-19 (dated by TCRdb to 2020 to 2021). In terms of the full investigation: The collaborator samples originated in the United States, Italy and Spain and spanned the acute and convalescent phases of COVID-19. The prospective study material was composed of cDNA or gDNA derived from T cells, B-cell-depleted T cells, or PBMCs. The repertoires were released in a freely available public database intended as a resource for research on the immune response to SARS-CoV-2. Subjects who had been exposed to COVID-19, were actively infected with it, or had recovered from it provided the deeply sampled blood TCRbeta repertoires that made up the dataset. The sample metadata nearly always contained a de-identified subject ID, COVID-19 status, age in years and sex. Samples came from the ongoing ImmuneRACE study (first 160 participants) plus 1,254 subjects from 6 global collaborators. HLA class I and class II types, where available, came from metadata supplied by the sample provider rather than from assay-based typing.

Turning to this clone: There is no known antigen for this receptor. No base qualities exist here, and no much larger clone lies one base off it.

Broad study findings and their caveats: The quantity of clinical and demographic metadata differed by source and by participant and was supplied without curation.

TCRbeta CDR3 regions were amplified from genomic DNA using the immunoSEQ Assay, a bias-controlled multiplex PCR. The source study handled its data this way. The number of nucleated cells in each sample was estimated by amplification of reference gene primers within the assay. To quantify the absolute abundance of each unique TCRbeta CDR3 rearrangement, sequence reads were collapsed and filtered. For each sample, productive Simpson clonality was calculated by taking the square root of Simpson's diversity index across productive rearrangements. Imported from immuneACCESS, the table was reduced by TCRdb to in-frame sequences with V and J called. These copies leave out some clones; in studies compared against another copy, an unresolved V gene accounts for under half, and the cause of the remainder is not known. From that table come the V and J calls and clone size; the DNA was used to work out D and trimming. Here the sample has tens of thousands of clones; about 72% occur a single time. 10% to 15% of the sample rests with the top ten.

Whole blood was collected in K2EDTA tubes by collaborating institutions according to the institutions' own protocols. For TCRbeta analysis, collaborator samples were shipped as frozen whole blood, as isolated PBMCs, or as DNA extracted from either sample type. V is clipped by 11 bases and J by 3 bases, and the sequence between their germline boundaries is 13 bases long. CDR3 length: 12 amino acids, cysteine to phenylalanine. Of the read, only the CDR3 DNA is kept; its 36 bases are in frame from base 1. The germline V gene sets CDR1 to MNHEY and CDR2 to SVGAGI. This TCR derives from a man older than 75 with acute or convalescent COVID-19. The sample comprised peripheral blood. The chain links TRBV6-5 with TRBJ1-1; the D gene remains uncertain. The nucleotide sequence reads TGTGCCTCAAGACGGGGATACACTGAAGCTTTCTTT. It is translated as CASRRGYTEAFF.